This T cell receptor beta chain was recorded in a study of spatial heterogeneity in lung cancer. Time point meaning: sample taken at primary tumor resection. A total of some 70 untreated early-stage non-small cell lung cancer patients served as donors. V gave up 1 base and J gave up 7 bases; unmatched junction bases: 6. The CDR3 has 15 amino acids. Germline V gene sequence: CDR1 MDHEN, CDR2 SYDVKM. In its sample, this clonotype was seen many times. As yet, its antigen is unknown. Study-wide findings and caveats: It was found that expanded intratumoral alpha and beta TCR counts tracked tumor mutation counts. Nonsynonymous mutation counts, ubiquitous and regional, were tracked by the respective counts of ubiquitous and regional expanded TCRs.

TCRdb called the 5' RACE reads again in MiXCR, with one record for every CDR3 protein. This table holds some 10,000 distinct CDR3 sequences, about an eighth found once. Sequencing used lung tumor tissue, obtained at surgery. V gene TRBV28 combines with J gene TRBJ1-4, with 7 bases lining up with TRBD1. This TCR derives from a male donor with early-stage non-small cell lung cancer. The CDR3 is CASSLLGGEGEKLFF. CDR3 nucleotide sequence: TGTGCCAGCAGTTTATTAGGGGGCGAGGGTGAAAAACTGTTTTTT.